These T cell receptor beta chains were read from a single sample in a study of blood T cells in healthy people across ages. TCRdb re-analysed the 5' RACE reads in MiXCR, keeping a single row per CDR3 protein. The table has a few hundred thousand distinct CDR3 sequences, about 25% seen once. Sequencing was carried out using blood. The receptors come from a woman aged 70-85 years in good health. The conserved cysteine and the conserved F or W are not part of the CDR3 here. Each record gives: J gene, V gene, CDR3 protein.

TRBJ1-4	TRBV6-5	ASSYRGQGANEKLF
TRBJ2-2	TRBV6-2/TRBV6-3	NNAGELF
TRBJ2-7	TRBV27	AGSTRLAGAKGEQY
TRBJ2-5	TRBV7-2	ASSPFRGETQY
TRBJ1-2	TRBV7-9	ASSLASGTGGDGYT
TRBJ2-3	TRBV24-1	ATSDPDPLAGDTDTQY
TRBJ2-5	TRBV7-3	ASWALIFRETQY
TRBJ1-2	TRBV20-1	SASRTAYYGYT
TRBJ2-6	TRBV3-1	TSKDSPSGANVLT
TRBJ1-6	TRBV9	ASSVAGTVDSPLH
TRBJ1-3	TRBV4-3	ASSQERGDSGNTIY
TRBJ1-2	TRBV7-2	ASSLQGEGGYT
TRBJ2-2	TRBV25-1	ASTRGCVAGELF
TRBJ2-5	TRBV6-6	ASSYRGRGETQY
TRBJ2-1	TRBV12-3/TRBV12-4	ASSFRGLAGVGEQF
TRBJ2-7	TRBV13	ASSLGQATYEQY
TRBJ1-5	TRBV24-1	ATSRDNDQPQH
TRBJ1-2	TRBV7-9	ASSSGTAVYCGYT
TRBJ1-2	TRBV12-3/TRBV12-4	ASSDTGGEGSGYT
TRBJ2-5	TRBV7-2	ASSSSLAGGQETQY
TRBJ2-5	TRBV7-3	ASSLTGTGGQTQY
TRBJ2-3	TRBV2	ASEVPYTDTQY
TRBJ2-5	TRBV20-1	SASTTQETQY
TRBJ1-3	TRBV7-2	ATSTGRSSGNTIY
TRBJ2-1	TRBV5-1	ASSQSGGASYNEQF
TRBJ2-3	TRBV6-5	ASSSPSGGTDTQY
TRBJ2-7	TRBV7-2	ASSLDPGPRYEQY
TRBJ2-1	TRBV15	ATSRDGYYNEQF
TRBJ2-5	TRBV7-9	ASSSDWGVETQY
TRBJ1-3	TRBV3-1	ASSQEDFHSGNTIY
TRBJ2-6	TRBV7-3	ASSSSGFSGANVLT
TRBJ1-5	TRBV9	ASSATGGKNQPQH
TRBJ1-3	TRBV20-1	SARKGESGNTIY